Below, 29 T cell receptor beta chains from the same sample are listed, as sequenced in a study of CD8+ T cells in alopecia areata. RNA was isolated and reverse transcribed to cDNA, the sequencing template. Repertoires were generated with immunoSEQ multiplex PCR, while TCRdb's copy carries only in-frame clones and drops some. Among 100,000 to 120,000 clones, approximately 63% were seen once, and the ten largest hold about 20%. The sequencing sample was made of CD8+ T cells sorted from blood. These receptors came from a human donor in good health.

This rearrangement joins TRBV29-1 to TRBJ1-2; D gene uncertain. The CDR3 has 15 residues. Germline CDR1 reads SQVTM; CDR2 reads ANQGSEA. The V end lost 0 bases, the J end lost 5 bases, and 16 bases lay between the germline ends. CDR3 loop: CSVEDLTAAYYGYTF. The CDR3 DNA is TGCAGCGTTGAAGATCTAACGGCGGCCTATTATGGCTACACCTTC.

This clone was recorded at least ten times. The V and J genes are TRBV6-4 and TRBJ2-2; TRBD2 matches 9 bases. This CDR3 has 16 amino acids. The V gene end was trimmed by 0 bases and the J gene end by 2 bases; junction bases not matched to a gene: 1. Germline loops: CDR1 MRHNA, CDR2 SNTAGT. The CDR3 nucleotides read TGTGCCAGCAGTGACTCGGGGACTAGCAACACCGGGGAGCTGTTTTTT. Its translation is CASSDSGTSNTGELFF.

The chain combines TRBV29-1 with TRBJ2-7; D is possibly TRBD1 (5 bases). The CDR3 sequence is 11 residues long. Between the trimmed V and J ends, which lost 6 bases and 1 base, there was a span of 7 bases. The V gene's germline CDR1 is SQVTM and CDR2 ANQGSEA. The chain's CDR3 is CSVQGSYEQYF. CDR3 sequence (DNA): TGCAGCGTCCAGGGATCCTACGAGCAGTACTTC.

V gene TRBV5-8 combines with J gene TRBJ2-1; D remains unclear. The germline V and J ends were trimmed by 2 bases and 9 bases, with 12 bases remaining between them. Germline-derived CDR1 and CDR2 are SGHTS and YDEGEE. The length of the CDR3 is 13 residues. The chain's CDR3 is CASSFTPGSEQFF. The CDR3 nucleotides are TGTGCCAGCAGCTTCACCCCGGGTAGTGAGCAGTTCTTC.

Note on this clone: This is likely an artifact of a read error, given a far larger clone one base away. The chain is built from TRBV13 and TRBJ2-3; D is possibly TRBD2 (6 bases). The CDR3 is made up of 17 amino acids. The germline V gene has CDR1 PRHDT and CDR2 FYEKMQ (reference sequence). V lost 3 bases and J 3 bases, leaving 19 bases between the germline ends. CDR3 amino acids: CASSLNFGGGWTDTQYF. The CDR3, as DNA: TGTGCCAGCAGCTTGAATTTCGGGGGAGGTTGGACAGATACGCAGTATTTT.

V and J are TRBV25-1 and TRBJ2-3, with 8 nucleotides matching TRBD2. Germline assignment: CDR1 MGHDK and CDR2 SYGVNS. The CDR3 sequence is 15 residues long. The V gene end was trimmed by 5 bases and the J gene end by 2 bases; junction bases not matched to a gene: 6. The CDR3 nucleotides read TGTGCCAGCAGTCTGGAGCGGGGGCCCACAGATACGCAGTATTTT. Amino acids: CASSLERGPTDTQYF. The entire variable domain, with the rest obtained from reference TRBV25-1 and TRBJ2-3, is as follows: EADIYQTPRYLVIGTGKKITLECSQTMGHDKMYWYQQDPGMELHLIHYSYGVNSTEKGDLSSESTVSRIRTEHFPLTLESARPSHTSQYLCASSLERGPTDTQYFGPGTRLTVL.

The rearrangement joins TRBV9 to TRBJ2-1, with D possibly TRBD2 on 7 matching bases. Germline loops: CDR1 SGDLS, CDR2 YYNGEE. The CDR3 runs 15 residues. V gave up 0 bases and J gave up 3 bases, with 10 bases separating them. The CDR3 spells CASSVAGGGYNEQFF. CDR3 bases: TGTGCCAGCAGCGTAGCGGGGGGCGGCTACAATGAGCAGTTCTTC.

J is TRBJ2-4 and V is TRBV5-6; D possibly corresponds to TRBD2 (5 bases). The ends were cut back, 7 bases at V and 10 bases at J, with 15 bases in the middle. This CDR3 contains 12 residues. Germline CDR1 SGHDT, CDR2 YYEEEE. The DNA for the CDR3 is TGTGCCAGCCGAATAGGGAGCGGTATTCAGTACTTC. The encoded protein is CASRIGSGIQYF. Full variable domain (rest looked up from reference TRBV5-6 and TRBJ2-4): DAGVTQSPTHLIKTRGQQVTLRCSPKSGHDTVSWYQQALGQGPQFIFQYYEEEERQRGNFPDRFSGHQFPNYSSELNVNALLLGDSALYLCASRIGSGIQYFGAGTRLSVL.

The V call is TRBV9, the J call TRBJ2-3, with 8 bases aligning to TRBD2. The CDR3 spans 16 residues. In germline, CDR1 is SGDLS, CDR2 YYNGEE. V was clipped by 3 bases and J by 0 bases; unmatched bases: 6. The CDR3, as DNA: TGTGCCAGCAGCGCGGGGGGGAACCCTAGCACAGATACGCAGTATTTT. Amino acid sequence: CASSAGGNPSTDTQYF.

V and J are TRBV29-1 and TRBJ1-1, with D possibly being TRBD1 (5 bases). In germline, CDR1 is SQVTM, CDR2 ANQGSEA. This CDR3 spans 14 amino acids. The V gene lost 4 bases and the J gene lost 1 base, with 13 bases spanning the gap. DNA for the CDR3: TGCAGCGTTGCCTGGTCGGGGGGGAACACTGAAGCTTTCTTT. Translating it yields CSVAWSGGNTEAFF.

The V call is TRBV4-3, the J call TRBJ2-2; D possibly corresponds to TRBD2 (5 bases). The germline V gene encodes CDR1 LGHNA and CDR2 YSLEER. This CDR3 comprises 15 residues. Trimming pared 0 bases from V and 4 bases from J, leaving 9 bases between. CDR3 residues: CASSQESGSTGELFF. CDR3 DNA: TGCGCCAGCAGCCAAGAGTCGGGGAGCACCGGGGAGCTGTTTTTT.

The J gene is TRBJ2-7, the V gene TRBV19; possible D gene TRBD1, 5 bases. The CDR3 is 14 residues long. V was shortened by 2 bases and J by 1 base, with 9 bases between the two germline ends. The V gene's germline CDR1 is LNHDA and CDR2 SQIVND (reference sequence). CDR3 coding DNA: TGTGCCAGTAGTATATACCACAGGTCCTACGAGCAGTACTTC. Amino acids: CASSIYHRSYEQYF. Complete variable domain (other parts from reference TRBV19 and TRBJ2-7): DGGITQSPKYLFRKEGQNVTLSCEQNLNHDAMYWYRQDPGQGLRLIYYSQIVNDFQKGDIAEGYSVSREKKESFPLTVTSAQKNPTAFYLCASSIYHRSYEQYFGPGTRLTVT.

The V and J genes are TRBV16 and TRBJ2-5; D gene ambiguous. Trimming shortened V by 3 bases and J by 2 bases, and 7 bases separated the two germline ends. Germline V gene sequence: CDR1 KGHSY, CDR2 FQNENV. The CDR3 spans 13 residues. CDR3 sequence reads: CASSQFKQETQYF. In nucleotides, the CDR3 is TGTGCCAGCAGCCAGTTCAAGCAAGAGACCCAGTACTTC.

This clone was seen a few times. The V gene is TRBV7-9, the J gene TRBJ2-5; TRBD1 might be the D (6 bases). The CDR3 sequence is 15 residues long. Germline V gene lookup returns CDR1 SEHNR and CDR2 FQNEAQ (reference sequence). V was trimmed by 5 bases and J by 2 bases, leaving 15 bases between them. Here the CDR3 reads CASSPTGTKQETQYF. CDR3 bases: TGTGCCAGCAGCCCCACCGGGACAAAACAAGAGACCCAGTACTTC.

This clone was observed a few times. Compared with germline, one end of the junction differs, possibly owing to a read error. The CDR3 nucleotides are TGCGCCAGCAGCCAAGATGTTGGGGCCAGCTCCTACGAGCAGTACTTC. It codes for CASSQDVGASSYEQYF. The J gene is TRBJ2-7, the V gene TRBV7-9; D possibly corresponds to TRBD1 (5 bases). The CDR3 spans 16 residues. Germline V gene lookup returns CDR1 SEHNR and CDR2 FQNEAQ (reference sequence).

The CDR3 spells CASSLERTSVYRGDTQYF. CDR3 sequence (DNA): TGTGCCAGCAGCTTGGAGAGAACTAGCGTTTATCGAGGAGATACGCAGTATTTT. The chain is built from TRBV13 and TRBJ2-3, with TRBD2 matching 7 bases. Germline loops: CDR1 PRHDT, CDR2 FYEKMQ (reference sequence). J lost 5 bases, V lost 3 bases, and 17 bases had no gene match. The CDR3 covers 18 residues. Looking up the rest from reference TRBV13 and TRBJ2-3 gives the full variable domain: AAGVIQSPRHLIKEKRETATLKCYPIPRHDTVYWYQQGPGQDPQFLISFYEKMQSDKGSIPDRFSAQQFSDYHSELNMSSLELGDSALYFCASSLERTSVYRGDTQYFGPGTRLTVL.

The CDR3 DNA is TGTGCCAGCAGCCCTGTTATCTTCGACAGGTCAAAAGCTTTCTTT. Translation gives CASSPVIFDRSKAFF. This chain uses TRBV7-8 with TRBJ1-1, with TRBD1 as a possible D gene (6 bases). Germline V gene lookup returns CDR1 SGHVS and CDR2 FQNEAQ. This CDR3 has 15 residues. V lost 5 bases, J lost 9 bases, and 22 bases lay in between.

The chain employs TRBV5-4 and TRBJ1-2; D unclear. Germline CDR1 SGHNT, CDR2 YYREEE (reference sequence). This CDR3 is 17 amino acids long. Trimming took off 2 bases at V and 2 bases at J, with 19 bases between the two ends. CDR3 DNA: TGTGCCAGCAGCTTACGGGATGATGGGGTAGTGAACTATGGCTACACCTTC. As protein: CASSLRDDGVVNYGYTF.

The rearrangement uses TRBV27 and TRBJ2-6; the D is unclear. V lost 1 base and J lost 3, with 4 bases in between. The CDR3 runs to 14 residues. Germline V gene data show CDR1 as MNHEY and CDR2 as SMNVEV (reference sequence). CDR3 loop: CASSLLGGANVLTF. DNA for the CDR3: TGTGCCAGCAGTTTATTAGGTGGGGCCAACGTCCTGACTTTC.

CDR3 region: CATSRTRTGYTGELFF. The CDR3 nucleotides are TGTGCCACCAGCAGAACCCGGACAGGCTACACCGGGGAGCTGTTTTTT. The rearrangement links TRBV15 to TRBJ2-2; 7 bases match TRBD1. CDR1 and CDR2 (germline): LNHNV, YYDKDF (reference sequence). V lost 2 bases and J lost 3; bases outside the gene matches: 6. CDR3 length equals 16 residues.

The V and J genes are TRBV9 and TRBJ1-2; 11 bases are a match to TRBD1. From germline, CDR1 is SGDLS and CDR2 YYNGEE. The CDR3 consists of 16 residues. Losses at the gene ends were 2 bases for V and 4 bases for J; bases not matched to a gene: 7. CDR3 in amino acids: CASSVGQGAFGYGYTF. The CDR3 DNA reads TGTGCCAGCAGCGTCGGACAGGGGGCGTTTGGCTATGGCTACACCTTC. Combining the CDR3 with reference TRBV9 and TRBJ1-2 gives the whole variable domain DSGVTQTPKHLITATGQRVTLRCSPRSGDLSVYWYQQSLDQGLQFLIQYYNGEERAKGNILERFSAQQFPDLHSELNLSSLELGDSALYFCASSVGQGAFGYGYTFGSGTRLTVV.

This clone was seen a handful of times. The CDR3 DNA follows: TGCGCCAGCAGCAGCGGGACAGGGGGAGATACGCAGTATTTT. Protein sequence: CASSSGTGGDTQYF. This sequence joins TRBV5-1 and TRBJ2-3; TRBD1 agrees at 11 bases. The CDR3 has 14 residues. Germline V gene sequence: CDR1 SGHRS, CDR2 YFSETQ. The ends lost 4 bases at V and 5 bases at J; junction bases unmatched: 3.

CDR3 protein: CASTGQVNTGELFF. The CDR3 nucleotides are TGTGCCAGCACCGGACAGGTCAACACCGGGGAGCTGTTTTTT. The rearrangement links TRBV25-1 to TRBJ2-2, with 7 bases matching TRBD1. The CDR3 is 14 amino acids. Germline V CDR1 and CDR2: MGHDK, SYGVNS. V shed 7 bases and J 2 bases; nucleotides not matched to a gene: 4.

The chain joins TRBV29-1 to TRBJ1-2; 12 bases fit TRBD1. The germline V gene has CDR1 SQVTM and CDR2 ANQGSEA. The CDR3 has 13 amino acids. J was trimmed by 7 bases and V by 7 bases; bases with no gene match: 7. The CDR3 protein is CSAPGQGASGYTF. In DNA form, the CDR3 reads TGCAGCGCCCCGGGACAGGGGGCGAGTGGCTACACCTTC.

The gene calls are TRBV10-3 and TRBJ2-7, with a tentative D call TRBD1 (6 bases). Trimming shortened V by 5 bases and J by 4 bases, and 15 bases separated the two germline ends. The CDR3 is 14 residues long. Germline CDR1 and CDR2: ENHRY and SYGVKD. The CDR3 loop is CAISPARGEYEQYF. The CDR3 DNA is TGTGCCATCAGTCCAGCCAGGGGCGAATACGAGCAGTACTTC.

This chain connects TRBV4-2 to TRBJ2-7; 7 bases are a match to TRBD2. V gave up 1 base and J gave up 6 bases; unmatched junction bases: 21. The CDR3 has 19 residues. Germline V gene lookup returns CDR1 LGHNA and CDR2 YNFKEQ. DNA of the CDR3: TGTGCCAGCAGCCAAGTCGGTCCCGAGCGGGGTACCAGATTAAGCGAGCAGTACTTC. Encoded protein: CASSQVGPERGTRLSEQYF.

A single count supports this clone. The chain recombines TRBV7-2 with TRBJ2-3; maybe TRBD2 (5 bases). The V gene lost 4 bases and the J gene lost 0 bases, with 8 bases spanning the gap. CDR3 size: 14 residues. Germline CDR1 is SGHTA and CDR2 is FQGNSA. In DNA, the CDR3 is TGTGCCAGCAGCTCGAGCGGCAGCACAGATACGCAGTATTTT. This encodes CASSSSGSTDTQYF.

CDR3: CASSLGGVREQYF. The CDR3 DNA reads TGTGCCAGCAGCTTGGGAGGGGTTCGCGAGCAGTACTTC. This sequence joins TRBV5-6 and TRBJ2-7, with D perhaps assigned TRBD1 or TRBD2 (5 bases each). The CDR3 spans 13 residues. Trimming took 0 bases from V and 6 from J, leaving 10 bases between them. Germline V gene sequence: CDR1 SGHDT, CDR2 YYEEEE. The full variable domain, its missing parts supplied by reference TRBV5-6 and TRBJ2-7, is DAGVTQSPTHLIKTRGQQVTLRCSPKSGHDTVSWYQQALGQGPQFIFQYYEEEERQRGNFPDRFSGHQFPNYSSELNVNALLLGDSALYLCASSLGGVREQYFGPGTRLTVT.

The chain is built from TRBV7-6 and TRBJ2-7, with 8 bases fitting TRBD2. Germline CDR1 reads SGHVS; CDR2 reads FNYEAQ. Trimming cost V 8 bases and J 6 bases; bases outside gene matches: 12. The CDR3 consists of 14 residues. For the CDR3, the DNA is TGTGCCAGCGTCCCCGGGGCGGGGGGCTTCGAGCAGTACTTC. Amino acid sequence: CASVPGAGGFEQYF.